This entry lists 9 T cell receptor beta chains sequenced from one sample in a study of Ad26.COV2.S vaccination and SARS-CoV-2 variants. Data came from immunoSEQ multiplex PCR; TCRdb stores just in-frame clones and leaves some out. Found here are about 480,000 clones, around nine tenths of them singletons; the top ten hold 9.5% to 15%. Sample treatment: 15 to 20 received Ad26.COV2.S at low or high dose, single or two shots; roughly five received placebo; per-sample allocation not given. On day 63 after the first injection, vaccine and placebo recipients gave samples. This specimen was peripheral blood, taken in a trial of Ad26.COV2.S vaccine versus placebo. The source of these receptors is a person between 18 and 60 years old who received the Ad26.COV2.S COVID-19 vaccine or a placebo.

A single count supports this clone. The chain employs TRBV5-4 and TRBJ2-3; no clear D. V lost 0 bases and J lost 2, with 7 bases in between. The CDR3 loop spans 14 amino acids. Germline CDR1 and CDR2: SGHNT and YYREEE (reference sequence). DNA of the CDR3: TGTGCCAGCAGCTTGGATTCTTTCACAGATACGCAGTATTTT. It encodes CASSLDSFTDTQYF.

Regarding this clone: Additional DNA sequences in this sample encode the identical CDR3. This sequence joins TRBV30 and TRBJ2-5; D unclear. This CDR3 spans 13 amino acids. The germline V gene has CDR1 GTSNPN and CDR2 SVGIG (reference sequence). V lost 2 bases to trimming and J lost 1 base, with 8 bases between them. The CDR3: CAWSRDSQETQYF. CDR3 nucleotides: TGTGCCTGGAGTCGAGACTCCCAAGAGACCCAGTACTTC.

The chain combines TRBV6-5 with TRBJ2-2; no reliable D call. Trimming removed 6 bases at V and 6 bases at J, with 17 bases between. The CDR3 loop spans 15 amino acids. Germline lookup yields CDR1 MNHEY and CDR2 SVGAGI. The CDR3 region has the DNA TGTGCCAGCAGCCGCCGGGCTCCCAGCCCCGGGGAGCTGTTTTTT. Translated: CASSRRAPSPGELFF.

This clone has only a few counts. The V and J genes are TRBV7-2 and TRBJ2-7, with 9 bases that match TRBD1. The CDR3 sequence is 15 residues long. From germline, CDR1 is SGHTA and CDR2 FQGNSA. V was clipped by 5 bases and J by 2 bases; unmatched bases: 7. For the CDR3, the DNA is TGTGCCAGCAGCCTAACCGGGACAGGGCCCTACGAGCAGTACTTC. Amino acid sequence: CASSLTGTGPYEQYF. Full variable domain (rest looked up from reference TRBV7-2 and TRBJ2-7): GAGVSQSPSNKVTEKGKDVELRCDPISGHTALYWYRQSLGQGLEFLIYFQGNSAPDKSGLPSDRFSAERTGGSVSTLTIQRTQQEDSAVYLCASSLTGTGPYEQYFGPGTRLTVT.

V and J are TRBV6-1 and TRBJ1-5; the D is unclear. Trimming cost V 1 base and J 4 bases, with 14 bases left between them. This CDR3 comprises 16 residues. The germline CDR1 and CDR2 sequences are MNHNS and SASEGT. The CDR3 coding sequence is TGTGCCAGCAGTGAAGGGGCAGCCCGTGGAAATCAGCCCCAGCATTTT. Translating it yields CASSEGAARGNQPQHF.

This rearrangement joins TRBV7-8 to TRBJ1-2, with unresolved D. The germline gives CDR1 SGHVS, CDR2 FQNEAQ. This CDR3 has 15 residues. Trimming left V 4 bases short and J 3 bases short, with 15 bases between. The CDR3 loop reads CASSSPKRADYGYTF. The CDR3 nucleotides are TGTGCCAGCAGCTCACCCAAGAGGGCAGACTATGGCTACACCTTC.

This clone was detected once. The gene calls are TRBV7-9 and TRBJ2-5; 7 bases are a match to TRBD1. Germline trimming cut 10 bases from V and 3 bases from J; bases unmatched to any gene: 14. In germline, CDR1 is SEHNR, CDR2 FQNEAQ (reference sequence). The CDR3 contains 15 residues. CDR3 residues: CATGRITGVKETQYF. For the CDR3, the DNA is TGTGCCACCGGACGAATAACAGGGGTTAAAGAGACCCAGTACTTC.

The count of this clone is one. V and J are TRBV28 and TRBJ1-5; 7 bases map to TRBD1. The V gene end was trimmed by 3 bases and the J gene end by 6 bases; junction bases not matched to a gene: 11. The CDR3 covers 16 residues. Looked up from germline, CDR1 is MDHEN and CDR2 is SYDVKM. CDR3 in DNA: TGTGCCAGCAGTTTTACGTCGGGACAGTATTTTCAGCCCCAGCATTTT. The encoded protein is CASSFTSGQYFQPQHF.

The table lists this clone with a count of one. The chain has TRBV27 and TRBJ1-5; no definite D call. The CDR3 totals 14 residues. V was shortened by 2 bases and J by 5 bases, with 10 bases between the two germline ends. Germline CDR1 is MNHEY and CDR2 is SMNVEV (reference sequence). The CDR3, as DNA: TGTGCCAGCAGTTTAGACGGTAGGGATCAGCCCCAGCATTTT. Residues: CASSLDGRDQPQHF.